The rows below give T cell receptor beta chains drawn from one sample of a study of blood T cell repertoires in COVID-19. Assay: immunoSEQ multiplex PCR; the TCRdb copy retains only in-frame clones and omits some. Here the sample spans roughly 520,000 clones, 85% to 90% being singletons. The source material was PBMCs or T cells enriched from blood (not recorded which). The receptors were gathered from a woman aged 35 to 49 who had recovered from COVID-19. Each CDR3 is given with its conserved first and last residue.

CASMLSYFSNYGYTF,15,TRBJ1-2,TRBV19
CASSTGGLLETQYF,14,TRBJ2-5,TRBV5-1
CSGLVAGATDTQYF,14,TRBJ2-3,TRBV29-1
CASSSGTSGRVFHEQYF,17,TRBJ2-7,TRBV5-4
CASSLGAGGPYEQYF,15,TRBJ2-7,TRBV11-2
CASSASPGQGYEQYF,15,TRBJ2-7,TRBV9
CASSLGRGSTGELFF,15,TRBJ2-2,TRBV5-4
CSASPGVGDTGELFF,15,TRBJ2-2,TRBV20-1
CASSESSSYNEQFF,14,TRBJ2-1,TRBV10-1
CASSLHPSGINTGELFF,17,TRBJ2-2,TRBV4-3
CASSPDREGWGYTF,14,TRBJ1-2,TRBV5-6
CASGLPTGTGGDEDNQPQHF,20,TRBJ1-5,TRBV12-5
CASSQDFSSYNEQFF,15,TRBJ2-1,TRBV4-3
CASSPLMQGEKLFF,14,TRBJ1-4,TRBV18
CASSRQGGELFF,12,TRBJ2-2,TRBV9
CASSGTGSLNTEAFF,15,TRBJ1-1,TRBV9